A selection of T cell receptor beta chains follows, all from one sample in a study of T-cell reconstitution after alpha-beta-depleted transplantation in children. TCRdb called the PCR reads again in MiXCR, with one record for every CDR3 protein. The sample contains some 460,000 distinct CDR3 sequences, 15% to 20% of which appear only once. The sequencing here drew on PBMCs, mostly from graft donor cells, taken 360 days after TCRalphabeta/CD19-depleted stem cell transplant. These receptors all stem from a boy under two years old who had a stem cell transplant for Wiskott-Aldrich syndrome, so the T cells may come from the graft donor. Both conserved end residues are part of each CDR3. Each record gives: clone size, J gene, D gene, V gene, CDR3 protein, CDR3 DNA. D genes are given only for firm matches. Where a row states a size, it is once, few, many or the class of an expanded clone; other rows omit it.

few	TRBJ2-3	TRBD1	TRBV6-5	CASSYSVGTGGGDTQYF	TGTGCCAGCAGTTACTCGGTCGGGACAGGGGGAGGGGATACGCAGTATTTT
few	TRBJ2-4	TRBD1	TRBV29-1	CSVYRGAKNIQYF	TGCAGCGTCTACAGGGGTGCCAAAAACATTCAGTACTTC
many	TRBJ1-2	-	TRBV12-3/TRBV12-4	CASSLGTVYGYTF	TGTGCCAGCAGTTTAGGTACAGTCTATGGCTACACCTTC
many	TRBJ1-5	-	TRBV28	CASSLSVQPQHF	TGTGCCAGCAGTTTATCCGTTCAGCCCCAGCATTTT
few	TRBJ2-3	-	TRBV7-2	CASTVFSDTQYF	TGTGCCAGCACCGTATTTTCAGATACGCAGTATTTT
-	TRBJ1-2	-	TRBV20-1	CSARAVGLLYGYTF	TGCAGTGCCAGGGCCGTAGGTTTACTTTATGGCTACACCTTC
-	TRBJ2-1	TRBD2	TRBV11-3	CASSLSGLAGGQQFF	TGTGCCAGCAGCTTGTCAGGACTAGCGGGAGGACAGCAGTTCTTC
few	TRBJ2-6	-	TRBV28	CASSLVQAGANVLTF	TGTGCCAGCAGTTTAGTTCAAGCTGGGGCCAACGTCCTGACTTTC
-	TRBJ2-3	-	TRBV10-3	CAISGNPHTQYF	TGTGCCATCAGTGGGAATCCCCATACGCAGTATTTT
few	TRBJ2-7	TRBD1	TRBV29-1	CSVIHEGADFGSYEQYF	TGCAGCGTTATTCACGAGGGGGCGGATTTTGGCTCCTACGAGCAGTACTTC
-	TRBJ2-1	-	TRBV11-3	CASSLDGGGEQFF	TGTGCCAGCAGCTTAGATGGAGGGGGTGAGCAGTTCTTC
many	TRBJ2-3	-	TRBV24-1	CATSPGEARGTDTQYF	TGTGCCACCAGTCCCGGGGAAGCGCGGGGCACAGATACGCAGTATTTT
few	TRBJ1-2	-	TRBV20-1	CSARDFPGSDYGYTF	TGCAGTGCTAGAGATTTCCCGGGGAGTGACTATGGCTACACCTTC
few	TRBJ2-7	-	TRBV2	CASSERGFKLGYEQYF	TGTGCCAGCAGTGAGAGGGGATTTAAGCTCGGCTACGAGCAGTACTTC
few	TRBJ2-1	TRBD2	TRBV20-1	CSALILAGVRNEQFF	TGCAGTGCTTTAATCCTAGCGGGAGTGAGGAATGAGCAGTTCTTC
few	TRBJ2-7	TRBD1	TRBV7-6	CASSLAHRGDEQYF	TGTGCCAGCAGCTTAGCGCACAGGGGGGACGAGCAGTACTTC
few	TRBJ1-1	TRBD1	TRBV18	CASSKRTGEYTEAFF	TGTGCCAGCTCAAAGAGGACAGGGGAATACACTGAAGCTTTCTTT
-	TRBJ2-7	-	TRBV3-1	CASSSYSDSYEQYF	TGTGCCAGCAGTTCATACAGCGACTCCTACGAGCAGTACTTC
few	TRBJ2-6	-	TRBV10-1	CASSEGGMASGANVLTF	TGCGCCAGCAGTGAGGGGGGGATGGCCTCTGGGGCCAACGTCCTGACTTTC
few	TRBJ1-4	-	TRBV24-1	CATSDFDEKLFF	TGTGCCACCAGTGATTTCGATGAAAAACTGTTTTTT
many	TRBJ2-7	-	TRBV7-9	CASSTRTADEYEQYF	TGTGCCAGCAGCACCAGGACAGCAGACGAATACGAGCAGTACTTC
few	TRBJ2-5	-	TRBV5-1	CASSSRGRLQETQYF	TGCGCCAGCAGCTCCAGGGGAAGGCTTCAAGAGACCCAGTACTTC
-	TRBJ2-7	-	TRBV12-3/TRBV12-4	CASSLAPFLTGGNEQYF	TGTGCCAGCAGTTTAGCCCCCTTCCTTACAGGTGGCAACGAGCAGTACTTC
few	TRBJ1-5	-	TRBV28	CASAGWGINQPQHF	TGTGCCAGCGCGGGGTGGGGGATTAATCAGCCCCAGCATTTT
few	TRBJ2-1	-	TRBV14	CASSHRGTYNEQFF	TGTGCCAGCAGCCATCGTGGCACCTACAATGAGCAGTTCTTC
-	TRBJ2-3	TRBD2	TRBV5-1	CASSLGEHPAGKRTDTQYF	TGCGCCAGCAGCTTGGGGGAACACCCAGCGGGGAAACGCACAGATACGCAGTATTTT
few	TRBJ2-3	TRBD2	TRBV28	CASSFPGTTTDTQYF	TGTGCCAGCAGTTTCCCCGGGACTACCACAGATACGCAGTATTTT
few	TRBJ2-7	TRBD2	TRBV7-9	CASSLQAGAGAYEQYF	TGTGCCAGCAGCTTACAAGCGGGAGCGGGGGCCTACGAGCAGTACTTC
few	TRBJ2-7	-	TRBV3-1	CASSQAVSREQYF	TGTGCCAGCAGCCAAGCGGTCTCAAGGGAGCAGTACTTC
few	TRBJ2-5	-	TRBV20-1	CSARDPTRRMETQYF	TGCAGTGCTAGAGATCCAACTAGGCGCATGGAGACCCAGTACTTC
-	TRBJ2-2	-	TRBV7-9	CASSSSRGTGELFF	TGTGCCAGCAGCTCATCCAGGGGCACCGGGGAGCTGTTTTTT
few	TRBJ2-6	TRBD1	TRBV24-1	CATSDSQRDRISGANVLTF	TGTGCCACCAGTGACTCCCAACGGGACAGGATCTCTGGGGCCAACGTCCTGACTTTC
few	TRBJ2-1	TRBD2	TRBV6-2/TRBV6-3	CASSYPTGTSANNEQFF	TGTGCCAGCAGTTACCCGACCGGGACTAGCGCCAACAATGAGCAGTTCTTC
-	TRBJ2-7	-	TRBV7-9	CASRRTRGSYEQYF	TGTGCCAGCAGGCGGACCCGAGGCTCCTACGAGCAGTACTTC
few	TRBJ1-1	TRBD1	TRBV12-3/TRBV12-4	CASRMDRGGTEAFF	TGTGCCAGCAGAATGGACAGGGGCGGTACTGAAGCTTTCTTT
few	TRBJ2-2	-	TRBV6-5	CASSYRGYPGELFF	TGTGCCAGCAGTTACCGGGGATACCCCGGGGAGCTGTTTTTT
-	TRBJ1-1	-	TRBV5-1	CASSYGRSTEAFF	TGCGCCAGCAGCTACGGACGTAGCACTGAAGCTTTCTTT